These T cell receptor beta chains were read from a single sample in a study of CD8+ T cells in alopecia areata. Here immunoSEQ multiplex PCR was the method, and the copy in TCRdb shows in-frame clones only, minus some. Here the sample spans 250,000 or so clones, about 68% being singletons. Sample: CD4+ T cells sorted from blood, taken at week 0. These TCRs come from a human donor with alopecia areata. Each CDR3 is given with its conserved first and last residue.

J,length,V,CDR3
TRBJ2-7,14,TRBV4-1,CASSQGTSGYEQYF
TRBJ1-3,14,TRBV7-9,CASSPASSGNTIYF
TRBJ1-1,13,TRBV6-5,CASRNDRYTEAFF
TRBJ1-1,11,TRBV30,CAWTGVAEAFF
TRBJ2-5,14,TRBV29-1,CSVFEGSPRETQYF
TRBJ1-2,12,TRBV29-1,CSVALLGYGYTF
TRBJ2-3,15,TRBV9,CASSVEQGVTDTQYF
TRBJ2-7,15,TRBV1,CTSSYERGRSYEQYF
TRBJ2-3,14,TRBV4-1,CASSRDRGTDTQYF
TRBJ2-5,13,TRBV29-1,CSVELGPGETQYF
TRBJ2-7,14,TRBV27,CASSCRGGQYEQYF
TRBJ2-7,11,TRBV7-9,CASSLADEQYF
TRBJ1-5,16,TRBV30,CAWSVPWETLNQPQHF
TRBJ2-5,14,TRBV5-6,CASSGLGRQETQYF